A single sample gave rise to the 29 T cell receptor beta chains below, sequenced in a study of cytomegalovirus exposure and HLA in healthy donors. Using immunoSEQ multiplex PCR, the repertoire was profiled, and TCRdb retains in-frame clones only, with some absent. The profile shows about 190,000 clones, approximately 84% of them singletons. The sequencing sample was made of PBMCs. Source of these receptors: a man between 18 and 35 years old in good health and CMV-seropositive.

The gene calls are TRBV6-1 and TRBJ1-2; possible D gene TRBD1, 5 bases. Germline V CDR1 and CDR2: MNHNS, SASEGT. V lost 1 base and J lost 2, with 11 bases in between. The CDR3 is made up of 15 amino acids. CDR3 loop: CASSEGGWINYGYTF. The CDR3 nucleotides are TGTGCCAGCAGTGAAGGGGGCTGGATCAACTATGGCTACACCTTC.

The CDR3 coding sequence is TGCAGCGCTGCTGAGGACCACAGGGGGTTCAGAGAGACCCAGTACTTC. Its protein product is CSAAEDHRGFRETQYF. The genes are TRBV29-1 and TRBJ2-5; TRBD1 matches at 8 bases. Germline V gene lookup returns CDR1 SQVTM and CDR2 ANQGSEA. This CDR3 is 16 amino acids long. V shed 7 bases and J 4 bases; nucleotides not matched to a gene: 17.

The chain is built from TRBV4-3 and TRBJ2-3, with 13 bases that match TRBD2. Germline V gene data show CDR1 as LGHNA and CDR2 as YSLEER. This CDR3 has 18 amino acids. V dropped 1 base and J dropped 8; count of bases not matched to a gene: 12. The DNA for the CDR3 is TGCGCCAGCAGCCAAGCGCCCGGACTAGCGGGAGTATTCGGTACGCAGTATTTT. As protein: CASSQAPGLAGVFGTQYF.

The chain carries TRBV27 and TRBJ1-4, with a tentative D call TRBD1 (5 bases). The V gene's germline CDR1 is MNHEY and CDR2 SMNVEV (reference sequence). The CDR3 is 14 amino acids. V was trimmed by 2 bases and J by 10 bases, leaving 14 bases between them. The CDR3 loop is CASSLTGAVGKLFF. As DNA, the CDR3 is TGTGCCAGCAGTTTAACAGGAGCCGTCGGAAAACTGTTTTTT.

The gene calls are TRBV20-1 and TRBJ2-7; D perhaps matches TRBD1 (6 bases). CDR1 and CDR2 (germline): DFQATT, SNEGSKA (reference sequence). This CDR3 region has 11 residues. The ends were cut back, 6 bases at V and 4 bases at J, with 10 bases in the middle. The CDR3 nucleotides read TGCAGTGCCCCCACAGGGTACGAGCAGTACTTC. Its protein product is CSAPTGYEQYF.

This clone was picked up one time. The chain's CDR3 is CASSSQGGAYEQYF. CDR3 coding DNA: TGTGCCAGTAGTTCCCAGGGGGGCGCCTACGAGCAGTACTTC. The V call is TRBV19, the J call TRBJ2-7, with a possible D match to TRBD1 (7 bases). Germline lookup yields CDR1 LNHDA and CDR2 SQIVND (reference sequence). The CDR3 totals 14 residues. Trimming took off 5 bases at V and 2 bases at J, with 13 bases between the two ends. Full variable domain (rest looked up from reference TRBV19 and TRBJ2-7): DGGITQSPKYLFRKEGQNVTLSCEQNLNHDAMYWYRQDPGQGLRLIYYSQIVNDFQKGDIAEGYSVSREKKESFPLTVTSAQKNPTAFYLCASSSQGGAYEQYFGPGTRLTVT.

The chain carries TRBV11-2 and TRBJ2-2; no clear D. Trimming removed 7 bases at V and 8 bases at J, with 8 bases between. The CDR3 length is 11 residues. Germline-derived CDR1 and CDR2 are SGHAT and FQNNGV. CDR3 amino acids: CASTSLGELFF. CDR3 bases: TGTGCCAGCACCTCTCTGGGGGAGCTGTTTTTT.

The chain is built from TRBV6-1 and TRBJ2-2; 7 bases fit TRBD2. V gave up 2 bases and J gave up 5 bases; unmatched junction bases: 11. Germline V gives CDR1 MNHNS, CDR2 SASEGT. The CDR3 consists of 17 residues. The CDR3 is CASSESEAGRGTGELFF. The CDR3 region has the DNA TGTGCCAGCAGTGAATCGGAAGCGGGAAGAGGTACCGGGGAGCTGTTTTTT.

The CDR3 loop reads CASAPGVAYNEQFF. CDR3 in DNA: TGCGCCAGCGCTCCAGGGGTCGCCTACAATGAGCAGTTCTTC. The J gene is TRBJ2-1, the V gene TRBV5-1; possible D gene TRBD1, 6 bases. The germline gives CDR1 SGHRS, CDR2 YFSETQ. The CDR3 consists of 14 residues. V was cut by 7 bases and J by 2 bases, with 13 bases left in between. Full variable domain (missing parts from reference TRBV5-1 and TRBJ2-1): KAGVTQTPRYLIKTRGQQVTLSCSPISGHRSVSWYQQTPGQGLQFLFEYFSETQRNKGNFPGRFSGRQFSNSRSEMNVSTLELGDSALYLCASAPGVAYNEQFFGPGTRLTVL.

The V gene is TRBV4-1, the J gene TRBJ2-3; D remains unclear. V lost 1 base and J 6 bases, leaving 17 bases between the germline ends. This CDR3 spans 16 amino acids. Germline CDR1 and CDR2: MGHRA and YSYEKL. The CDR3 coding sequence is TGCGCCAGCAGCCAAGTTGTGACCCGGGTTGAGGATACGCAGTATTTT. It codes for CASSQVVTRVEDTQYF.

The V and J genes are TRBV5-6 and TRBJ1-1, with 9 positions matching TRBD1. The CDR3 is 16 residues long. Germline values: CDR1 SGHDT, CDR2 YYEEEE. With 2 bases clipped from V and 0 bases from J, the junction kept 5 bases outside the gene matches. The CDR3 DNA sequence: TGTGCCAGCAGCTTAGGGACAGGGATTATGAACACTGAAGCTTTCTTT. Its translation: CASSLGTGIMNTEAFF.

The chain has TRBV28 and TRBJ2-1, with D tentatively TRBD2 (6 bases). V lost 1 base and J lost 15, with 22 bases in between. The germline CDR1 and CDR2 sequences are MDHEN and SYDVKM. The CDR3 extends over 15 amino acids. CDR3 DNA sequence: TGTGCCAGCAGTTTATCCCCGGGCCTCCGGGAGTGGCCGTTCTTC. It yields the protein CASSLSPGLREWPFF. The variable domain in full, completed from reference TRBV28 and TRBJ2-1, reads DVKVTQSSRYLVKRTGEKVFLECVQDMDHENMFWYRQDPGLGLRLIYFSYDVKMKEKGDIPEGYSVSREKKERFSLILESASTNQTSMYLCASSLSPGLREWPFFGPGTRLTVL.

This clone was recorded only once. The chain recombines TRBV4-1 with TRBJ2-3; perhaps TRBD2 as D (6 bases). The V and J ends lost 0 bases and 1 base respectively, with 11 bases between them. The germline CDR1 and CDR2 sequences are MGHRA and YSYEKL. The CDR3 has 16 amino acids. The DNA of the CDR3 is TGCGCCAGCAGCCAAGATAAGGGACTCCGCACAGATACGCAGTATTTT. This sequence encodes CASSQDKGLRTDTQYF.

This clone showed up just a few times. The chain is built from TRBV2 and TRBJ2-7, with TRBD1 identical over 8 bases. The CDR3 spans 13 residues. V shed 6 bases and J 2 bases; nucleotides not matched to a gene: 3. Per germline, CDR1 SNHLY and CDR2 FYNNEI. CDR3 DNA sequence: TGTGCCAGCAGCGACAGGGGCCCCTACGAGCAGTACTTC. Encoded protein: CASSDRGPYEQYF. Together with reference TRBV2 and TRBJ2-7, the CDR3 gives the full variable domain: EPEVTQTPSHQVTQMGQEVILRCVPISNHLYFYWYRQILGQKVEFLVSFYNNEISEKSEIFDDQFSVERPDGSNFTLKIRSTKLEDSAMYFCASSDRGPYEQYFGPGTRLTVT.

This CDR3 reads CASSHRGDYGYTF. The CDR3 DNA is TGTGCCAGCAGCCACAGGGGTGACTATGGCTACACCTTC. This chain connects TRBV4-2 to TRBJ1-2, with D possibly TRBD1 on 6 matching bases. The CDR3 sequence is 13 residues long. Between the trimmed V and J ends, which lost 3 bases and 3 bases, there was a span of 8 bases. The germline V gene has CDR1 LGHNA and CDR2 YNFKEQ.

Note on this clone: The sample holds other DNA sequences that translate to the same CDR3. DNA for the CDR3: TGTGCCAGCAGTGAAGCCCGTGACACTGAAGCTTTCTTT. Its protein is CASSEARDTEAFF. The chain links TRBV6-1 to TRBJ1-1, with unresolved D. The CDR3 is made up of 13 amino acids. The germline gives CDR1 MNHNS, CDR2 SASEGT. V gave up 0 bases and J gave up 3 bases, with 5 bases separating them.

The J gene is TRBJ2-7, the V gene TRBV15; D call uncertain. This CDR3 has 11 amino acids. Germline lookup yields CDR1 LNHNV and CDR2 YYDKDF (reference sequence). Between the trimmed V and J ends, which lost 5 bases and 5 bases, there was a span of 7 bases. The CDR3: CATSEDNEQYF. In DNA form, the CDR3 reads TGTGCCACCAGCGAGGATAACGAGCAGTACTTC.

This clone was seen a handful of times. V usage is TRBV7-8 and J usage is TRBJ2-1, with D perhaps TRBD2 (8 bases). This CDR3 is 15 amino acids long. The V end was cut by 7 bases, the J end by 3 bases, with 16 bases between. Germline V gives CDR1 SGHVS, CDR2 FQNEAQ. The CDR3 loop reads CASTSGGQIYNEQFF. The CDR3 nucleotides are TGTGCCAGCACCAGCGGGGGACAGATCTACAATGAGCAGTTCTTC. Complete variable domain (other parts from reference TRBV7-8 and TRBJ2-1): GAGVSQSPRYKVAKRGQDVALRCDPISGHVSLFWYQQALGQGPEFLTYFQNEAQLDKSGLPSDRFFAERPEGSVSTLKIQRTQQEDSAVYLCASTSGGQIYNEQFFGPGTRLTVL.

This rearrangement joins TRBV7-3 to TRBJ1-2; D unresolved. The CDR3 spans 15 residues. V lost 2 bases and J 5 bases, leaving 15 bases between the germline ends. Germline V gives CDR1 SGHTA, CDR2 FQGTGA. The CDR3 protein is CASSLLGGGGYGYTF. CDR3 nucleotides: TGTGCCAGCAGCTTACTTGGCGGCGGTGGGTATGGCTACACCTTC.

In DNA form, the CDR3 reads TGCAGCGTATCAGGGGGCGAAGGTCAGCCCCAGCATTTT. Amino acid sequence: CSVSGGEGQPQHF. The chain combines TRBV29-1 with TRBJ1-5; 8 positions match TRBD1. The CDR3 spans 13 residues. Germline CDR1 reads SQVTM; CDR2 reads ANQGSEA. The trim removed 6 bases at V and 6 bases at J, leaving 7 bases unmatched.

The chain is built from TRBV6-5 and TRBJ2-1, with D possibly TRBD1 on 5 matching bases. Germline V gene sequence: CDR1 MNHEY, CDR2 SVGAGI. V gave up 6 bases and J gave up 12 bases, with 9 bases separating them. The CDR3 sequence is 10 residues long. CDR3 sequence: CASRHQGQFF. The CDR3 DNA follows: TGTGCCAGCAGGCATCAGGGGCAGTTCTTC.

The rearrangement uses TRBV27 and TRBJ2-2; 10 bases agree with TRBD1. CDR1 is MNHEY and CDR2 is SMNVEV in the germline V gene (reference sequence). Losses at the gene ends were 8 bases for V and 1 base for J; bases not matched to a gene: 7. This CDR3 spans 16 amino acids. CDR3 in amino acids: CASHSWDRGNTGELFF. Written as DNA, the CDR3 is TGTGCCAGCCACTCCTGGGACAGGGGGAACACCGGGGAGCTGTTTTTT.

In DNA form, the CDR3 reads TGTGCCAGCAACTTCGGCTTGGCGGAAAACATTCAGTACTTC. This gives the protein CASNFGLAENIQYF. The chain has TRBV2 and TRBJ2-4; D ambiguous. The V gene's germline CDR1 is SNHLY and CDR2 FYNNEI. This CDR3 has 14 residues. Trimming took off 7 bases at V and 5 bases at J, with 15 bases between the two ends.

The genes are TRBV6-5 and TRBJ1-1, with TRBD1 matching over 7 bases. CDR1 and CDR2 (germline): MNHEY, SVGAGI. The V segment lost 2 bases and the J segment 7 bases; nucleotides outside the gene matches: 7. CDR3 length equals 14 residues. CDR3 loop: CASSYKDRVNEAFF. The CDR3 DNA follows: TGTGCCAGCAGTTACAAAGACAGGGTGAATGAAGCTTTCTTT.

The genes are TRBV7-2 and TRBJ2-5; 8 nucleotides line up with TRBD1. Germline values: CDR1 SGHTA, CDR2 FQGNSA. V lost 3 bases to trimming and J lost 9 bases; unmatched junction nucleotides: 9. CDR3 size: 14 residues. CDR3 in amino acids: CASSFRDRHSAQYF. The CDR3 DNA follows: TGTGCCAGCAGCTTCCGGGACAGGCATTCGGCCCAGTACTTC.

The chain combines TRBV2 with TRBJ2-5; 10 bases align to TRBD1. The CDR3 loop spans 15 amino acids. Germline loops: CDR1 SNHLY, CDR2 FYNNEI. V was clipped by 7 bases and J by 4 bases; unmatched bases: 9. For the CDR3, the DNA is TGTGCCAGCATCAGGGACAGGGGTCGAGCAGAGACCCAGTACTTC. Translated, it gives CASIRDRGRAETQYF.

This clone was counted many times. The genes are TRBV6-5 and TRBJ2-2; 7 positions match TRBD1. CDR3 length: 15 residues. V shed 6 bases and J 3 bases; nucleotides not matched to a gene: 7. Germline loops: CDR1 MNHEY, CDR2 SVGAGI. CDR3 residues: CASREGAEDTGELFF. The CDR3 region has the DNA TGTGCCAGCAGAGAGGGGGCCGAGGACACCGGGGAGCTGTTTTTT.

This chain connects TRBV6-5 to TRBJ1-1, with D unclear. Germline lookup yields CDR1 MNHEY and CDR2 SVGAGI. The V end was cut by 6 bases, the J end by 6 bases, with 20 bases between. This CDR3 spans 15 amino acids. The CDR3 coding sequence is TGTGCCAGCAGGCGCGGAGGCGTCAACGCGCCTGAAGCTTTCTTT. It specifies CASRRGGVNAPEAFF.

The chain links TRBV27 to TRBJ2-1, with D perhaps TRBD2 (5 bases). V lost 0 bases to trimming and J lost 8 bases, with 17 bases between them. The CDR3 runs 16 residues. Germline CDR1 and CDR2: MNHEY and SMNVEV (reference sequence). The CDR3 reads CASSLSRALGGHEQFF. CDR3 bases: TGTGCCAGCAGTTTATCTCGGGCCCTAGGAGGCCATGAGCAGTTCTTC.